This T cell receptor (beta chain) was recovered during a study of blood T cell repertoires in COVID-19. Study-wide context: The United States, Italy and Spain provided the acute and convalescent COVID-19 samples. T cells, B-cell-depleted T cells, or PBMCs supplied cDNA or gDNA.

Original processing notes: Amplification with reference gene primers provided the estimates of nucleated cell counts. Method: immunoSEQ multiplex PCR; TCRdb's copy keeps in-frame clones and lacks some. Clonal size and the V and J genes are those of that table, whereas D and trimming came from the DNA. The sample carries around 99,000 clones, roughly 84% recorded once. The germline V gene has CDR1 SGHKS and CDR2 YYEKEE (reference sequence). Trimming took 5 bases from V and 2 from J, leaving 14 bases between them. The CDR3 consists of 14 residues. The chain is built from TRBV5-5 and TRBJ2-7, with a possible D match to TRBD1 (6 bases). The sequencing sample was made of peripheral blood. The sequence came from a woman between 45 and 60 years old with acute or convalescent COVID-19. CDR3 bases: TGTGCCAGCAGTACGACAGGAGCTCCCTACGAGCAGTACTTC. It yields the protein CASSTTGAPYEQYF.